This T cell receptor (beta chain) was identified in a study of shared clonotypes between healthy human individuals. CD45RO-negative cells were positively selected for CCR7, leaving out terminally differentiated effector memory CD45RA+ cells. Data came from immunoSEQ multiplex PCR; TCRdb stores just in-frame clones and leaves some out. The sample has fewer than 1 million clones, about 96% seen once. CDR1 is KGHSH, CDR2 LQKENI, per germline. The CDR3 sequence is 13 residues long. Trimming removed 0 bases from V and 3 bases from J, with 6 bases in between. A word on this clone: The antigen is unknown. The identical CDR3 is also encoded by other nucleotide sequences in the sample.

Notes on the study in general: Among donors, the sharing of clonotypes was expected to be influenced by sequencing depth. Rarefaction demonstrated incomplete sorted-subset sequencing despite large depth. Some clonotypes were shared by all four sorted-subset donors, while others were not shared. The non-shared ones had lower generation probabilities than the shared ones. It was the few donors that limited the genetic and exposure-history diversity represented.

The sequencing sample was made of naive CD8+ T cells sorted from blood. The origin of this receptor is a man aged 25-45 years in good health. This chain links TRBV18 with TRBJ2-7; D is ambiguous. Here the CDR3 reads CASSPPAGYEQYF. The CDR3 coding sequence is TGTGCCAGCTCACCACCGGCAGGCTACGAGCAGTACTTC.